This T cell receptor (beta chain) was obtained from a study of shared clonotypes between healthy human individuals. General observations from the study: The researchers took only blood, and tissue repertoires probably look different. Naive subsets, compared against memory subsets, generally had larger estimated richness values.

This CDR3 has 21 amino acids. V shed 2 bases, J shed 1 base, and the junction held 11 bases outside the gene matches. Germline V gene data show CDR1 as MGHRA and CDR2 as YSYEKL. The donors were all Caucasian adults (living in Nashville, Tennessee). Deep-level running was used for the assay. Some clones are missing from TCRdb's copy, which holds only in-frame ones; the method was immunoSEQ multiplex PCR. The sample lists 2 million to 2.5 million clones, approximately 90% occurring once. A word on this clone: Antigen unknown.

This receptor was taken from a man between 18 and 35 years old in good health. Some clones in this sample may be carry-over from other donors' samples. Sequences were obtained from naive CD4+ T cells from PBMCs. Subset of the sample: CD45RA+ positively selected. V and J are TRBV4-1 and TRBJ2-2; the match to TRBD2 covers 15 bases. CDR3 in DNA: TGCGCCAGCAGCCAAATACCAAGGACTAGCGGGAGGGCCATGAACACCGGGGAGCTGTTTTTT. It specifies CASSQIPRTSGRAMNTGELFF.